This T cell receptor beta chain was captured by sequencing in a study of high-grade serous ovarian cancer treatment subgroups. Overall study results and limits: Only CDR3 was analyzed; CDR1 and CDR2 were not. Different patients shared almost no repertoire; same-patient tumors shared 0.11 to 0.79. Clonal relatedness tracked neoantigen level, and by trend copy number and mutation load.

With respect to this clone: The antigen is unknown.

The germline V and J ends were trimmed by 1 base and 2 bases, with 18 bases remaining between them. Germline values: CDR1 LNHDA, CDR2 SQIVND (reference sequence). This CDR3 contains 18 residues. The data were produced by immunoSEQ multiplex PCR, yet TCRdb's version contains in-frame clones alone and is incomplete. In the table there are about 9,000 clones, 75% to 80% of which are singletons. Tumor tissue was taken before any definitive surgery or chemotherapy was given. What was sequenced was tumor tissue. The V gene is TRBV19, the J gene TRBJ2-4; D is possibly TRBD1 or TRBD2 (5 bases each). The TCR originated in a human donor with high-grade serous ovarian cancer. The CDR3 here is CASSIGDLMAGTKNIQYF. The CDR3 coding sequence is TGTGCCAGTAGTATAGGGGACCTTATGGCAGGCACCAAAAACATTCAGTACTTC.